Shown below are 2 T cell receptor beta chains from a single sample sequenced in a study of T cells in localized non-small cell lung cancer. Here immunoSEQ multiplex PCR was the method, and the copy in TCRdb shows in-frame clones only, minus some. The sample lists around 35,000 clones, 80% occurring once. Sequenced material: peripheral blood, taken before any cancer treatment. The receptors were sampled from a male donor aged 60 or over with stage III squamous cell lung carcinoma.

V gene TRBV29-1 combines with J gene TRBJ2-2; 9 bases are a match to TRBD2. CDR1 is SQVTM and CDR2 is ANQGSEA in the germline V gene. This CDR3 has 16 amino acids. The V segment lost 6 bases and the J segment 5 bases; nucleotides outside the gene matches: 13. The CDR3 sequence is CSVPLAGRGGTGELFF. The CDR3 bases are TGCAGCGTACCTTTAGCGGGGCGGGGGGGTACCGGGGAGCTGTTTTTT.

The V and J genes are TRBV6-6 and TRBJ2-7, with 10 bases fitting TRBD2. CDR1 and CDR2 from the germline V gene are MNHNY and SVGAGI (reference sequence). The CDR3 is made up of 16 amino acids. Germline trimming cut 5 bases from V and 0 bases from J; bases unmatched to any gene: 7. The CDR3, as DNA: TGTGCCAGCAGTCCAAGGACTAGCGGAAGCTCCTACGAGCAGTACTTC. Translating it yields CASSPRTSGSSYEQYF.